The present TCR beta chain was sequenced within a study of T cells in Graves' hyperthyroidism and ophthalmopathy. Study at large: Prior to any treatment, at the point of initial diagnosis, peripheral blood was collected. Broader study findings: Before onset, ophthalmopathy was predicted by the model a median about six months earlier.

Germline CDR1 is SEHNR and CDR2 is FQNEAQ (reference sequence). The CDR3 has 15 amino acids. Trimming removed 2 bases from V and 6 bases from J, with 13 bases in between. Notes on this clonotype: Its specificity is unknown.

Amplification yielded TCR beta CDR3 regions, with RNA transcripts as the source. With the HTBI primer set, the TCR CDR3 went through a first round of RT-PCR. TCRdb independently ran MiXCR on the multiplex PCR reads; one entry per CDR3 protein. The sample includes around 340,000 distinct CDR3 sequences, less than 20% of them seen just once. On the basis of clinical symptoms, serum thyroxine and TRAb, thyroid ultrasound and orbital computed tomography, diagnoses were made. The rearrangement joins TRBV7-9 to TRBJ2-2; D not certain. This TCR derives from a woman aged 40 to 55 with Graves' ophthalmopathy. The specimen was blood. The CDR3 region is CASSLLAVLSGELFF. The CDR3 region has the DNA TGTGCCAGCAGCTTACTTGCAGTGCTTTCCGGGGAGCTGTTTTTT.